This is a list of T cell receptor beta chains from one sample in a study of blood T cell repertoires in COVID-19. Sequencing was performed with immunoSEQ multiplex PCR; in TCRdb, only in-frame clones are kept and a portion is missing. The sample contains roughly 220,000 clones, less than 85% of which appear only once. Specimen: peripheral blood. Receptors originate from a woman between 70 and 85 years old with acute or convalescent COVID-19. Each CDR3 is given with its conserved first and last residue. Each record gives: V gene, clone size, D gene, J gene, CDR3 DNA, CDR3 protein. A D gene is named only where the DNA matches it firmly. Clone size is not always given. Where it is, it says once, few, many or a class for expanded clones.

>TRBV5-1|NA|TRBD1|TRBJ1-5
TGCGCCAGCAGCTTGAGTGGGACAGGGGACAATCAGCCCCAGCATTTT
CASSLSGTGDNQPQHF
>TRBV21-1|NA|NA|TRBJ2-5
TGTGCCAGCAGCCCCCCCCCGGAACAGGGTGAGACCCAGTACTTC
CASSPPPEQGETQYF
>TRBV29-1|NA|NA|TRBJ2-3
TGCAGCGTTGTGTCCTTTACGGAGTCAGATACGCAGTATTTT
CSVVSFTESDTQYF
>TRBV27|few|NA|TRBJ2-7
TGTGCCAGCAGGCTGACTAGGGACTCCTACGAGCAGTACTTC
CASRLTRDSYEQYF
>TRBV3-1/TRBV3-2|NA|NA|TRBJ2-7
TGTGCCAGCAGCCTACTAGCCAGCTCCTACGAGCAGTACTTC
CASSLLASSYEQYF
>TRBV18|NA|NA|TRBJ1-5
TGTGCCAGCTCACCAGCGGGGGAACAGCCCCAGCATTTT
CASSPAGEQPQHF
>TRBV1|NA|NA|TRBJ2-3
TGCACCAGCAGCCAAGATAGTGGCGGGCCCAAGTCGTTCACAGATACGCAGTATTTT
CTSSQDSGGPKSFTDTQYF
>TRBV30|NA|NA|TRBJ1-5
TGTGCCTGGAGTGTATCCCGGACAGAGAATAGCAATCAGCCCCAGCATTTT
CAWSVSRTENSNQPQHF
>TRBV6-5|NA|TRBD2|TRBJ2-1
TGTGCCAGCAGTTACCAGCGGGAGGTCTACAATGAGCAGTTCTTC
CASSYQREVYNEQFF
>TRBV18|NA|NA|TRBJ1-2
TGTGCCAGCTCACCTTCGACTGACTCTTATGGCTACACCTTC
CASSPSTDSYGYTF
>TRBV9|NA|TRBD2|TRBJ2-5
TGTGCCAGCAGCTTTAGCGGGAGCTACGAGACCCAGTACTTC
CASSFSGSYETQYF
>TRBV5-4|NA|TRBD2|TRBJ2-5
TGTGCCAGCAGCCTAGCGGGAGCGGAGACCCAGTACTTC
CASSLAGAETQYF
>TRBV28|NA|TRBD1|TRBJ1-2
TGTGCCAGCATTCTTTCGACAGGGGGCTATGGCTACACCTTC
CASILSTGGYGYTF
>TRBV5-1|NA|NA|TRBJ2-7
TGCGCCAGCAACCCGACGTCCCTAGGTAGCGGGCAGTACTTC
CASNPTSLGSGQYF
>TRBV29-1|once|NA|TRBJ1-1
TGCAGCAGTCGGGGGGGGAACACTGAAGCTTTCTTT
CSSRGGNTEAFF
>TRBV3-1/TRBV3-2|NA|NA|TRBJ1-2
TGTGCCAGCAGCCAAGATTCCCCACAGGGAGATGGCTACACCTTC
CASSQDSPQGDGYTF
>TRBV7-2|NA|NA|TRBJ2-1
TGTGCCAGCACCCCACTTAGCTCCTACAATGAGCAGTTCTTC
CASTPLSSYNEQFF
>TRBV18|NA|NA|TRBJ1-2
TGTGCCAGCTCACCACCGACAGCTCCTAACTATGGCTACACCTTC
CASSPPTAPNYGYTF
>TRBV5-1|once|NA|TRBJ2-7
TGCGCCAGCAGCTCATACCAGGTCAGGGTCGGGGGCGAGCAGTACTTC
CASSSYQVRVGGEQYF
>TRBV28|NA|TRBD1|TRBJ2-1
TGTGCCAGCAGCCCAGCATGGGACAGGGGGCAGGGTGAGCAGTTCTTC
CASSPAWDRGQGEQFF
>TRBV10-2|NA|TRBD2|TRBJ2-3
TGCGCCAGCACTCTAGCGGGAGGGGCAGATACGCAGTATTTT
CASTLAGGADTQYF
>TRBV6-6|NA|TRBD1|TRBJ2-7
TGTGCCAGCAGTTACGGGGACAGGGTCTACGAGCAGTACTTC
CASSYGDRVYEQYF
>TRBV2|NA|TRBD1|TRBJ2-7
TGTGCCAGCACCCCGTGGGACAGCTACTACGAGCAGTACTTC
CASTPWDSYYEQYF
>TRBV5-1|NA|TRBD1|TRBJ2-2
TGCGCCAGCAGCTTGGAGGGGGCTAGGTCCGGGGAGCTGTTTTTT
CASSLEGARSGELFF
>TRBV19|NA|TRBD2|TRBJ2-7
TGTGCCAGTAGTGTATACAGATTAGCGGGGAATTACAACATCTCCTACGAGCAGTACTTC
CASSVYRLAGNYNISYEQYF
>TRBV29-1|NA|TRBD2|TRBJ2-5
TGCAGCGCCGAGACTAGCGGGACTACCCAGTACTTC
CSAETSGTTQYF
>TRBV2|NA|TRBD1|TRBJ2-1
TGTGCCAGCAGTGAAGAGGGACAGGGGAACAATGAGCAGTTCTTC
CASSEEGQGNNEQFF
>TRBV5-6|NA|NA|TRBJ1-4
TGTGCCAGCAGCTTGGTGGGGGCTGGAGAAAAACTGTTTTTT
CASSLVGAGEKLFF
>TRBV4-1|NA|NA|TRBJ1-6
TGCGCCAGCAGCCAAGAGGCAGGAGGCTCACCCCTCCACTTT
CASSQEAGGSPLHF
>TRBV4-1|NA|NA|TRBJ2-5
TGCGCCAGCAGCCAAAAATACCTAGGGGGAGGGGAGACCCAGTACTTC
CASSQKYLGGGETQYF
>TRBV29-1|NA|TRBD1|TRBJ1-5
TGCAGCCCCAAGGTTTGTCCCGTGGACAGGGCCTGGCAGCCCCAGCATTTT
CSPKVCPVDRAWQPQHF
>TRBV28|few|NA|TRBJ1-1
TGTGCCAGCAGCCCCCCGGGACATAACACTGAAGCTTTCTTT
CASSPPGHNTEAFF
>TRBV10-3|NA|NA|TRBJ1-2
TGTGCCATCAGCCAAGGGGACTATGGCTACACCTTC
CAISQGDYGYTF
>TRBV9|NA|TRBD2|TRBJ2-7
TGTGCCAGCAGCGTAGGGGGAGCGGGAGTATACGAGCAGTACTTC
CASSVGGAGVYEQYF
>TRBV10-2|NA|NA|TRBJ1-1
TGCGCCAGCAGTGACCTCGACACTGAAGCTTTCTTT
CASSDLDTEAFF
>TRBV5-1|NA|NA|TRBJ1-5
TGCGCCAGCAGCTTGGTGACAGGTAGCAATCAGCCCCAGCATTTT
CASSLVTGSNQPQHF
>TRBV5-4|NA|NA|TRBJ1-2
TGTGCCAGCAGCTTGGATAGGGCCCGGGACAAGGATGGCTACACCTTC
CASSLDRARDKDGYTF
>TRBV30|few|NA|TRBJ1-3
TGTGCCTGGAGTACAGGGAGTGGAAACACCATATATTTT
CAWSTGSGNTIYF
>TRBV18|few|TRBD1|TRBJ2-1
TGTGCCAGCTCCCAGGCACAGGGGGCCCGCTACAATGAGCAGTTCTTC
CASSQAQGARYNEQFF
>TRBV19|NA|TRBD2|TRBJ2-1
TGTGCCAGTAGTCCTCTTGAGGGTAGCGGGAGCTCCTACAATGAGCAGTTCTTC
CASSPLEGSGSSYNEQFF
>TRBV20-1|few|TRBD1|TRBJ1-5
TGCAGTGCTAGTGGGGACAGGGGGGGGCAGCCCCAGCATTTT
CSASGDRGGQPQHF
>TRBV27|NA|TRBD2|TRBJ2-2
TGTGCCAGCAGTTTATTAGCGGGAGTTACCGGGGAGCTGTTTTTT
CASSLLAGVTGELFF
>TRBV7-2|once|TRBD2|TRBJ2-1
TGTGCCAGCAGCTTCCAGAGAGGGACTAGCGGGAGGAATAATGAGCAGTTCTTC
CASSFQRGTSGRNNEQFF
>TRBV18|NA|TRBD1|TRBJ1-1
TGTGCCAGCTCACCTGGACAGGGGGCGCTAGGGAACACTGAAGCTTTCTTT
CASSPGQGALGNTEAFF